A single sample is the source of the 17 T cell receptor beta chains below, sequenced in a study of lymphopenia after photon versus proton radiotherapy. Assay: immunoSEQ multiplex PCR; the TCRdb copy retains only in-frame clones and omits some. Of around 63,000 clones in the sample, 75% to 90% were seen once. The sample here was peripheral blood, taken from a patient treated with photon-based radiotherapy. The source of these receptors is a middle-aged man with gastric cancer.

This chain joins TRBV18 and TRBJ1-3; D uncertain. The CDR3 is 15 amino acids. Germline CDR1 reads KGHSH; CDR2 reads LQKENI. Trimming stripped 10 bases from V and 0 bases from J, with 16 bases between. CDR3: CAISPAGGSGNTIYF. The CDR3 coding sequence is TGTGCCATATCTCCGGCAGGCGGCTCTGGAAACACCATATATTTT.

This clone was seen just once. This sequence joins TRBV19 and TRBJ1-5, with D perhaps matching TRBD1 (6 bases). The germline CDR1 and CDR2 sequences are LNHDA and SQIVND (reference sequence). This CDR3 region has 14 residues. V was cut by 5 bases and J by 4 bases, with 12 bases left in between. CDR3 region: CASSYSGANQPQHF. The DNA of the CDR3 is TGTGCCAGTAGTTATTCGGGGGCGAATCAGCCCCAGCATTTT.

This clone was counted only a few times. The chain combines TRBV4-3 with TRBJ1-4; 8 bases align to TRBD1. Germline V gene data show CDR1 as LGHNA and CDR2 as YSLEER. The CDR3 is 15 residues long. V shed 0 bases and J 9 bases; nucleotides not matched to a gene: 6. The CDR3 DNA follows: TGCGCCAGCAGCCAAGATCTAGGACAGGGTAAAAAACTGTTTTTT. Amino acid sequence: CASSQDLGQGKKLFF.

V gene TRBV6-5 combines with J gene TRBJ2-2; D remains ambiguous. The CDR3 has 14 amino acids. V shed 2 bases and J shed 7 bases, with 11 bases lying between them. In germline, CDR1 is MNHEY, CDR2 SVGAGI. The CDR3 DNA reads TGTGCCAGCAGTTACCCAGGACCCAACGGGGAGCTGTTTTTT. It translates to CASSYPGPNGELFF.

The rearrangement joins TRBV23-1 to TRBJ2-1; 7 nucleotides align to TRBD2. TRBV23-1 is reported as an ORF; its role is uncertain. There are 15 residues in the CDR3. With 6 bases clipped from V and 4 bases from J, the junction kept 9 bases outside the gene matches. CDR3 residues: CASRGSGPVYNEQFF. Written as DNA, the CDR3 is TGCGCCAGCAGGGGTAGCGGGCCCGTTTACAATGAGCAGTTCTTC.

The chain has TRBV7-2 and TRBJ1-2, with a tentative D call TRBD1 (5 bases). The CDR3 has 14 amino acids. Germline V gives CDR1 SGHTA, CDR2 FQGNSA. V gave up 0 bases and J gave up 8 bases, with 13 bases separating them. The CDR3 DNA sequence: TGTGCCAGCAGCTTAGCCTTTCAGGGAGCGGGCTACACCTTC. It is translated as CASSLAFQGAGYTF.

V usage is TRBV25-1 and J usage is TRBJ1-1, with unresolved D. Germline V lookup: CDR1 MGHDK, CDR2 SYGVNS. The CDR3 covers 14 residues. Trimming shortened V by 6 bases and J by 3 bases, and 14 bases separated the two germline ends. The CDR3, as DNA: TGTGCCAGCAGGGTCCGGGGAGGTGACACTGAAGCTTTCTTT. Its protein is CASRVRGGDTEAFF.

CDR3 loop: CASSSRGPGRVTQYF. For the CDR3, the DNA is TGTGCCAGCAGTTCCAGAGGACCGGGGCGGGTTACGCAGTATTTT. The rearrangement joins TRBV27 to TRBJ2-3; D tentatively reads TRBD1 or TRBD2 (5 bases each). CDR1 MNHEY and CDR2 SMNVEV come from the germline V gene (reference sequence). The CDR3 is 15 residues long. V lost 4 bases and J 8 bases, leaving 19 bases between the germline ends.

The CDR3 loop is CATAPRTGTGGYEQYF. In DNA form, the CDR3 reads TGTGCCACCGCGCCGCGAACCGGGACAGGGGGCTACGAGCAGTACTTC. J is TRBJ2-7 and V is TRBV10-3; 11 positions agree with TRBD1. V shed 10 bases and J 3 bases; nucleotides not matched to a gene: 14. CDR1 and CDR2 (germline): ENHRY, SYGVKD. The CDR3 spans 16 residues.

The chain combines TRBV11-1 with TRBJ1-1, with D maybe TRBD1 (5 bases). Per germline, CDR1 SGHAT and CDR2 FQDESV (reference sequence). The ends were cut back, 5 bases at V and 3 bases at J, with 19 bases in the middle. The CDR3 is 16 residues long. The DNA for the CDR3 is TGTGCCAGCAGCGCTGGGGGAACAGGCGGTTACACTGAAGCTTTCTTT. Translation gives CASSAGGTGGYTEAFF.

V usage is TRBV7-8 and J usage is TRBJ1-5, with TRBD1 identical over 9 bases. V gave up 0 bases and J gave up 5 bases; unmatched junction bases: 2. The CDR3 runs to 15 residues. In germline, CDR1 is SGHVS, CDR2 FQNEAQ. CDR3 amino acids: CASSLAGQGYQPQHF. CDR3 coding DNA: TGTGCCAGCAGCTTAGCCGGACAGGGGTATCAGCCCCAGCATTTT.

The rearrangement uses TRBV4-2 and TRBJ1-2, with D perhaps TRBD1 (6 bases). In germline, CDR1 is LGHNA, CDR2 YNFKEQ. The V end was cut by 0 bases, the J end by 2 bases, with 10 bases between. This CDR3 region has 15 residues. The CDR3 region is CASSQDQGGNYGYTF. The CDR3, as DNA: TGTGCCAGCAGCCAAGATCAAGGGGGGAACTATGGCTACACCTTC.

For this clone: The junction differs from germline at one of its ends, possibly a read error. This chain links TRBV2 with TRBJ2-7, with unresolved D. There are 11 residues in the CDR3. Germline lookup yields CDR1 SNHLY and CDR2 FYNNEI. The chain's CDR3 is CASRSLDEEYF. Written as DNA, the CDR3 is TGTGCCAGCAGATCCTTGGACGAGGAGTACTTC.

V and J are TRBV5-1 and TRBJ2-1; D ambiguous. This CDR3 spans 12 amino acids. Deletions cut 3 bases from V and 7 bases from J, with 8 bases between. Germline-derived CDR1 and CDR2 are SGHRS and YFSETQ. The CDR3 protein is CASSSLGNEQFF. The CDR3 region has the DNA TGCGCCAGCAGCTCCCTTGGGAATGAGCAGTTCTTC.

The chain combines TRBV6-6 with TRBJ1-1; no firm D call. Germline V gives CDR1 MNHNY, CDR2 SVGAGI (reference sequence). The V and J ends lost 4 bases and 1 base respectively, with 10 bases between them. The CDR3 extends over 14 amino acids. CDR3 sequence: CASSSQPWNTEAFF. As DNA, the CDR3 is TGTGCCAGCAGTTCCCAACCGTGGAACACTGAAGCTTTCTTT.

V and J are TRBV11-2 and TRBJ2-1; 8 positions agree with TRBD2. The CDR3 totals 15 residues. Trimming at V came to 1 base and at J to 3 bases, leaving 2 bases not matched to a gene. Germline assignment: CDR1 SGHAT and CDR2 FQNNGV. The CDR3 region has the DNA TGTGCCAGCAGCTTAGGTGGGACTAGCTACAATGAGCAGTTCTTC. This sequence encodes CASSLGGTSYNEQFF.

The sample holds one count of this clone. The chain has TRBV4-3 and TRBJ1-2, with D possibly TRBD1 on 5 matching bases. V shed 3 bases and J shed 4 bases, with 12 bases lying between them. Germline lookup yields CDR1 LGHNA and CDR2 YSLEER. The CDR3 is made up of 14 amino acids. This CDR3 is CASSHQGVTYGYTF. Written as DNA, the CDR3 is TGCGCCAGCAGCCATCAGGGAGTGACCTATGGCTACACCTTC.